This T cell receptor (beta chain) is drawn from a study of graft-versus-host responses after intestinal transplantation. Study-wide background: Recipients had transplants, and these were multivisceral, liver-intestinal, or isolated intestinal. Whole-study results and caveats: Among recipient marrow samples, GvH clones were found; some appeared first in ileum or blood. Individuals carrying graft-donor T cell macrochimerism showed high graft-versus-host to host-versus-graft clonal ratios in allografts.

Turning to this clone: What it recognizes is unknown.

Profiling relied on immunoSEQ multiplex PCR, and the TCRdb table lists in-frame clones only, not all of them. The sample lists 90,000 to 120,000 clones, approximately 86% occurring once. Germline V gene data show CDR1 as ENHRY and CDR2 as SYGVKD. The CDR3 runs to 16 residues. The junction had 8 bases not matched to a gene; V was cut back by 4 bases and J by 3 bases. This receptor was taken from a human donor who was the organ donor for an intestinal transplant. The chain recombines TRBV10-3 with TRBJ2-3, with 9 bases aligning to TRBD1. The sequencing used unstimulated CD4+ T cells sorted from spleen or lymph node cells, collected before transplant. The CDR3 spells CAISGLRDRATDTQYF. The CDR3 DNA sequence: TGTGCCATCAGTGGACTCCGGGACAGGGCTACAGATACGCAGTATTTT.